This TCR beta chain is drawn from a study of blood T cell repertoires in COVID-19. Study context: Whether acute or convalescent, the COVID-19 samples came from the United States, Italy and Spain. Sources were T cells, B-cell-depleted T cells, or PBMCs; the material itself was cDNA or gDNA.

Study processing details: For nucleated cells, counts were estimated from reference gene primer amplification. Assay: immunoSEQ multiplex PCR; the TCRdb copy retains only in-frame clones and omits some. That table furnishes V, J and clone size, whereas the DNA furnished D and trimming. The sample records nearly 200,000 clones, roughly four fifths being singletons. The TCR was taken from a human donor with acute or convalescent COVID-19. The donor label of this sample is uncertain. Input material: peripheral blood.

CDR3 region: CASSYSTEGLSSYEQYF. The DNA for the CDR3 is TGTGCCAGCAGTTACTCGACGGAGGGACTTAGCTCCTACGAGCAGTACTTC. This sequence joins TRBV6-2 or TRBV6-3 and TRBJ2-7, with a tentative D call TRBD2 (6 bases). V lost 0 bases and J lost 0, with 15 bases in between. The CDR3 loop spans 17 amino acids. CDR1 MNHEY and CDR2 SVGEGT come from the germline V gene.